Presented here are 18 T cell receptor beta chains from one specimen sequenced in a study of cytotoxic CD8 clonotypes in ibrutinib-treated CLL. Profiled with immunoSEQ multiplex PCR; TCRdb holds only in-frame clones, not every one. This table has about 180,000 clones, approximately 80% appearing once. The sequencing here drew on PBMCs, taken after 24 months of ibrutinib treatment. These receptors came from a human donor with chronic lymphocytic leukemia.

The CDR3 region has the DNA TGTGCCATCAGCAGGGGGGCGCACACAGATACGCAGTATTTT. Its protein is CAISRGAHTDTQYF. The V gene is TRBV10-3, the J gene TRBJ2-3; possibly TRBD1 for D (7 bases). In germline, CDR1 is ENHRY, CDR2 SYGVKD. CDR3 length: 14 amino acids. V lost 6 bases and J lost 2, with 12 bases in between.

J is TRBJ1-5 and V is TRBV18, with TRBD1 identical over 9 bases. Germline CDR1 is KGHSH and CDR2 is LQKENI. The CDR3 sequence is 15 residues long. J lost 1 base, V lost 3 bases, and 1 base had no gene match. The DNA for the CDR3 is TGTGCCAGCTCACCGGGGACAGGGAGCAATCAGCCCCAGCATTTT. Its protein product is CASSPGTGSNQPQHF.

This sequence joins TRBV5-1 and TRBJ2-5; TRBD1 matches 7 bases. This CDR3 is 14 amino acids long. Germline CDR1 SGHRS, CDR2 YFSETQ. The trim removed 0 bases at V and 5 bases at J, leaving 4 bases unmatched. Here the CDR3 reads CASSLVGGAETQYF. The CDR3 nucleotides read TGCGCCAGCAGCTTGGTAGGGGGCGCCGAGACCCAGTACTTC.

The J gene is TRBJ2-3, the V gene TRBV4-2; no clear D gene. This CDR3 contains 13 residues. V shed 4 bases and J shed 6 bases, with 11 bases lying between them. In germline, CDR1 is LGHNA, CDR2 YNFKEQ. The CDR3 protein is CASSRPLEDTQYF. DNA for the CDR3: TGTGCCAGCAGCCGCCCCCTTGAGGATACGCAGTATTTT.

The chain carries TRBV30 and TRBJ2-3; 7 nucleotides line up with TRBD2. With V trimmed by 0 bases and J by 5 bases, 8 bases remained unmatched. Germline V CDR1 and CDR2: GTSNPN, SVGIG (reference sequence). The CDR3 totals 15 residues. The CDR3 nucleotides read TGTGCCTGGAGTGTACAGAGGGACTATCAAGATACGCAGTATTTT. This codes for CAWSVQRDYQDTQYF.

This clone was counted ten times or more. V usage is TRBV7-9 and J usage is TRBJ1-1; D is unclear. Per germline, CDR1 SEHNR and CDR2 FQNEAQ (reference sequence). V shed 4 bases and J shed 6 bases, with 15 bases lying between them. The CDR3 has 14 residues. The chain's CDR3 is CASSSALSVAEAFF. CDR3 coding DNA: TGTGCCAGCAGCTCCGCCTTGTCCGTTGCTGAAGCTTTCTTT.

This clone was counted only a few times. This chain links TRBV11-2 with TRBJ2-7, with a weak D call TRBD2 (6 bases). Germline V CDR1 and CDR2: SGHAT, FQNNGV. The ends were cut back, 5 bases at V and 5 bases at J, with 16 bases in the middle. The CDR3 loop spans 14 amino acids. The CDR3 sequence is CASSALGTGDEQYF. CDR3 nucleotide sequence: TGTGCCAGCAGCGCCCTCGGGACGGGAGACGAGCAGTACTTC.

The J gene is TRBJ1-1, the V gene TRBV6-6; D unclear. The CDR3 loop spans 10 amino acids. Trimming cost V 3 bases and J 10 bases, with 6 bases left between them. The germline CDR1 and CDR2 sequences are MNHNY and SVGAGI (reference sequence). This CDR3 reads CASSYQVAFF. CDR3 nucleotides: TGTGCCAGCAGTTATCAGGTAGCTTTCTTT.

The chain has TRBV5-1 and TRBJ1-1; 7 bases line up with TRBD1. Germline CDR1 and CDR2: SGHRS and YFSETQ. The CDR3 totals 16 residues. The junction had 16 bases not matched to a gene; V was cut back by 6 bases and J by 5 bases. The DNA for the CDR3 is TGCGCCAGCATCCCTGACAGGGACTATGGTGATACTGAAGCTTTCTTT. Amino acid sequence: CASIPDRDYGDTEAFF.

V gene TRBV2 combines with J gene TRBJ2-5, with no clear D. The germline V gene encodes CDR1 SNHLY and CDR2 FYNNEI. This CDR3 is 14 amino acids long. V was pared by 5 bases and J by 2 bases, with 12 bases between. The CDR3 loop is CASSPRRSQETQYF. The CDR3 nucleotides are TGTGCCAGCAGTCCCCGTCGTAGTCAAGAGACCCAGTACTTC.

The chain links TRBV7-9 to TRBJ2-3; D not resolved. Trimming stripped 5 bases from V and 0 bases from J, with 15 bases between. Germline CDR1 reads SEHNR; CDR2 reads FQNEAQ (reference sequence). The CDR3 runs 16 residues. The chain's CDR3 is CASSPTAVSSTDTQYF. Written as DNA, the CDR3 is TGTGCCAGCAGCCCAACAGCAGTGTCTAGCACAGATACGCAGTATTTT. Drawing the rest from reference TRBV7-9 and TRBJ2-3, the complete variable domain is DTGVSQNPRHKITKRGQNVTFRCDPISEHNRLYWYRQTLGQGPEFLTYFQNEAQLEKSRLLSDRFSAERPKGSFSTLEIQRTEQGDSAMYLCASSPTAVSSTDTQYFGPGTRLTVL.

The chain joins TRBV11-2 to TRBJ1-2; D is possibly TRBD1 (5 bases). The length of the CDR3 is 14 residues. Looked up from germline, CDR1 is SGHAT and CDR2 is FQNNGV. With 1 base removed from V and 4 bases from J, the gap between germline ends came to 10 bases. CDR3 DNA sequence: TGTGCCAGCAGCTTAGCAGGGCCAACCTATGGCTACACCTTC. This translates into CASSLAGPTYGYTF.

There are a few counts of this clone. The gene calls are TRBV5-4 and TRBJ2-7; D gene uncertain. V was clipped by 0 bases and J by 3 bases, with 10 bases between them. The CDR3 extends over 14 amino acids. Germline loops: CDR1 SGHNT, CDR2 YYREEE (reference sequence). The CDR3 region is CASSLGQAVYEQYF. The CDR3, as DNA: TGTGCCAGCAGCTTGGGCCAGGCGGTCTACGAGCAGTACTTC. Together with reference TRBV5-4 and TRBJ2-7, the CDR3 gives the full variable domain: ETGVTQSPTHLIKTRGQQVTLRCSSQSGHNTVSWYQQALGQGPQFIFQYYREEENGRGNFPPRFSGLQFPNYSSELNVNALELDDSALYLCASSLGQAVYEQYFGPGTRLTVT.

The chain carries TRBV10-1 and TRBJ1-2; 8 bases line up with TRBD1. After removal of 6 bases from V and 2 bases from J, the junction contained 5 bases not matched to a gene. Germline values: CDR1 WNHNN, CDR2 SYGVQD (reference sequence). This CDR3 comprises 14 residues. The CDR3 spells CASSRTGINYGYTF. The CDR3 coding sequence is TGCGCCAGCAGCCGGACAGGGATCAACTATGGCTACACCTTC.

In this sample, this clone turned up once. The chain's CDR3 is CASSQDTSGGLTQYF. The CDR3 coding sequence is TGTGCCAGCAGCCAAGATACAAGCGGGGGGCTCACGCAGTATTTT. This chain links TRBV4-2 with TRBJ2-3; 9 bases agree with TRBD2. The CDR3 has 15 amino acids. V lost 0 bases to trimming and J lost 9 bases; unmatched junction nucleotides: 7. Germline CDR1 and CDR2: LGHNA and YNFKEQ.

V is TRBV19 and J is TRBJ1-1; perhaps TRBD1 as D (5 bases). The V end was cut by 2 bases, the J end by 1 base, with 11 bases between. This CDR3 has 15 residues. Germline assignment: CDR1 LNHDA and CDR2 SQIVND (reference sequence). This CDR3 is CASSIPWGTNTEAFF. CDR3 nucleotide sequence: TGTGCCAGTAGTATACCGTGGGGCACGAACACTGAAGCTTTCTTT. Supplemented by reference TRBV19 and TRBJ1-1, the full variable domain reads DGGITQSPKYLFRKEGQNVTLSCEQNLNHDAMYWYRQDPGQGLRLIYYSQIVNDFQKGDIAEGYSVSREKKESFPLTVTSAQKNPTAFYLCASSIPWGTNTEAFFGQGTRLTVV.

The chain carries TRBV18 and TRBJ2-7; the match to TRBD1 covers 7 bases. Germline V lookup: CDR1 KGHSH, CDR2 LQKENI. The CDR3 has 13 residues. The junction had 6 bases not matched to a gene; V was cut back by 3 bases and J by 7 bases. The CDR3 loop reads CASSPKTGFEQYF. CDR3 sequence (DNA): TGTGCCAGCTCACCGAAGACAGGGTTTGAGCAGTACTTC.

This rearrangement joins TRBV7-6 to TRBJ2-1; D may be TRBD2 (5 bases). Looked up from germline, CDR1 is SGHVS and CDR2 is FNYEAQ. V dropped 2 bases and J dropped 0 bases, with 11 bases sitting between them. This CDR3 spans 16 amino acids. The CDR3 sequence: CASSLRTGSSYNEQFF. The CDR3 nucleotides read TGTGCCAGCAGCTTAAGGACGGGGAGCTCCTACAATGAGCAGTTCTTC.